The entry below gives a single T cell receptor beta chain sequence along with its context. Read data end 3 residues before the CDR3 end; the end is taken from the germline J gene. This CDR3 has 13 amino acids. Germline CDR1 and CDR2: LNHDA and SQIVND (reference sequence). Trimming stripped 6 bases from V and 2 bases from J, with 10 bases between. This specimen belongs to a study of T cells in women clearing cervical HPV infection. Across the study: Women with histologically confirmed HPV16-related CIN3 or worse, 2 with invasive cancer, served as cases. Control women cleared a single incident HPV16 infection within 12 months. HLA type could not be excluded as a confounder. Cases' blood sampling followed lesion detection by median approximately 150 days (90 to 200).

TCRdb's copy holds only in-frame clones and misses some; the assay was immunoSEQ multiplex PCR. There are some 33,000 clones in the sample, with 7.8% held by the top ten. The sequencing input was blood buffy coat. The sequence was obtained from a woman aged 18 to 75 with a cervical HPV16 infection that either progressed to CIN3+ or cleared (not recorded which). This chain connects TRBV19 to TRBJ1-1; D perhaps matches TRBD1 (6 bases). The sequenced part of the CDR3 DNA is TGTGCCAGTAGCACGACAGGAAACACTGAA. Encoded protein: CASSTTGNTE. The complete CDR3 reads CASSTTGNTEAFF. The full variable domain, its missing parts supplied by reference TRBV19 and TRBJ1-1, is DGGITQSPKYLFRKEGQNVTLSCEQNLNHDAMYWYRQDPGQGLRLIYYSQIVNDFQKGDIAEGYSVSREKKESFPLTVTSAQKNPTAFYLCASSTTGNTEAFFGQGTRLTVV.